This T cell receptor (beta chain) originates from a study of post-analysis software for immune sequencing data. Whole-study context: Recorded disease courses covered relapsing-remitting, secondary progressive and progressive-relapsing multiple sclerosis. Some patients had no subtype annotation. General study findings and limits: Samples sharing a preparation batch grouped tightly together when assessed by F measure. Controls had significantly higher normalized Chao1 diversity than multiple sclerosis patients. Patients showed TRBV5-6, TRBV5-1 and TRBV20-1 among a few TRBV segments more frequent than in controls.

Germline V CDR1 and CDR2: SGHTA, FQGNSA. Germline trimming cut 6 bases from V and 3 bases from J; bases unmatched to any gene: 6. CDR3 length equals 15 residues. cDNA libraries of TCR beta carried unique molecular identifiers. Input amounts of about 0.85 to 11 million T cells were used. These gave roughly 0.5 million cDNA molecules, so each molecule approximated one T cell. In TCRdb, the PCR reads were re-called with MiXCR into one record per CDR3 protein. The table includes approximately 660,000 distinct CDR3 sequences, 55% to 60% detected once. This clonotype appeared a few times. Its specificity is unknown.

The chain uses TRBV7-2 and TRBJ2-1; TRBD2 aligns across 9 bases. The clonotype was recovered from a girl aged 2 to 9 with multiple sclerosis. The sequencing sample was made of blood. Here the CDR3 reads CASRLLAGDYNEQFF. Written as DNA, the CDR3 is TGTGCCAGCAGATTACTAGCGGGCGACTACAATGAGCAGTTCTTC.